The 16 T cell receptor beta chains below all came from one sample that was sequenced in a study of technical replicates of blood from a few donors. The assay was immunoSEQ multiplex PCR, and TCRdb's table has in-frame clones only and misses some. This sample carries approximately 89,000 clones, roughly 94% of them seen once, and the ten largest clones take 0.24%. Sequencing input: T cells isolated from PBMCs. The receptors originated from a human donor in good health.

The gene calls are TRBV5-1 and TRBJ2-7, with D possibly being TRBD2 (5 bases). V dropped 0 bases and J dropped 2 bases, with 9 bases sitting between them. CDR1 is SGHRS, CDR2 YFSETQ, per germline. CDR3 length: 14 amino acids. CDR3 region: CASSLGRATYEQYF. CDR3 DNA: TGCGCCAGCAGCTTGGGGCGGGCCACCTACGAGCAGTACTTC.

The table lists this clone with a count of one. This chain uses TRBV7-6 with TRBJ2-2; D not resolved. Germline values: CDR1 SGHVS, CDR2 FNYEAQ. The CDR3 extends over 15 amino acids. V lost 0 bases and J lost 3, with 8 bases in between. The CDR3 DNA is TGTGCCAGCAGCTTAGCCAGGCTCCACACCGGGGAGCTGTTTTTT. The encoded protein is CASSLARLHTGELFF.

The gene calls are TRBV5-4 and TRBJ1-2; TRBD1 agrees at 9 bases. The junction had 10 bases not matched to a gene; V was cut back by 4 bases and J by 6 bases. The germline gives CDR1 SGHNT, CDR2 YYREEE (reference sequence). The CDR3 covers 15 residues. CDR3 residues: CASSMTTGQGNGYTF. The CDR3 nucleotides are TGTGCCAGCAGCATGACGACGGGACAGGGTAATGGCTACACCTTC.

This chain uses TRBV14 with TRBJ2-5; TRBD2 aligns across 9 bases. Germline V gene lookup returns CDR1 SGHDN and CDR2 FVKESK. The CDR3 is 19 residues long. The junction had 14 bases not matched to a gene; V was cut back by 1 base and J by 2 bases. This chain's CDR3 is CASSQVPGSGRWYQETQYF. The DNA for the CDR3 is TGTGCCAGCAGCCAAGTTCCGGGTAGCGGGAGATGGTATCAAGAGACCCAGTACTTC.

The chain combines TRBV7-2 with TRBJ2-7, with D possibly matching TRBD1 (7 bases). The germline V gene has CDR1 SGHTA and CDR2 FQGNSA. The CDR3 sequence is 16 residues long. The ends were cut back, 4 bases at V and 0 bases at J, with 16 bases in the middle. The CDR3 loop reads CASSSWGDSSSYEQYF. CDR3 in DNA: TGTGCCAGCAGCTCATGGGGGGACAGCAGCTCCTACGAGCAGTACTTC.

J is TRBJ2-2 and V is TRBV2, with 11 bases identical to TRBD2. There are 14 residues in the CDR3. Trimming removed 6 bases from V and 5 bases from J; junction bases left unmatched: 2. From germline, CDR1 is SNHLY and CDR2 FYNNEI. CDR3 sequence (DNA): TGTGCCAGCAGCCTAGCGGGAGGAACCGGGGAGCTGTTTTTT. Translating gives CASSLAGGTGELFF.

This sequence joins TRBV30 and TRBJ1-1, with TRBD1 matching over 11 bases. The junction had 9 bases not matched to a gene; V was cut back by 1 base and J by 5 bases. CDR3 length: 16 residues. Looked up from germline, CDR1 is GTSNPN and CDR2 is SVGIG (reference sequence). Here the CDR3 DNA reads TGTGCCTGGAGTGAAATCCCTGGACAGGGGGCGACTGAAGCTTTCTTT. Encoded protein: CAWSEIPGQGATEAFF.

As concerns this clone: The sample has other DNA sequences that encode this CDR3 too. The chain joins TRBV11-2 to TRBJ1-2; a possible D gene is TRBD1 (6 bases). V lost 0 bases to trimming and J lost 4 bases, with 6 bases between them. The V gene's germline CDR1 is SGHAT and CDR2 FQNNGV. The CDR3 loop spans 13 amino acids. CDR3 coding DNA: TGTGCCAGCAGCTTAGACAGGGGCTATGGCTACACCTTC. Residues: CASSLDRGYGYTF.

The chain uses TRBV5-4 and TRBJ2-7, with 10 nucleotides matching TRBD2. V dropped 4 bases and J dropped 3; count of bases not matched to a gene: 1. The CDR3 covers 13 residues. In germline, CDR1 is SGHNT, CDR2 YYREEE (reference sequence). This CDR3 is CASSPSGGYEQYF. Here the CDR3 DNA reads TGTGCCAGCAGCCCTAGCGGGGGCTACGAGCAGTACTTC. The complete variable domain, with remaining parts taken from reference TRBV5-4 and TRBJ2-7, reads ETGVTQSPTHLIKTRGQQVTLRCSSQSGHNTVSWYQQALGQGPQFIFQYYREEENGRGNFPPRFSGLQFPNYSSELNVNALELDDSALYLCASSPSGGYEQYFGPGTRLTVT.

The chain has TRBV11-2 and TRBJ2-3; TRBD2 matches at 9 bases. In germline, CDR1 is SGHAT, CDR2 FQNNGV. This CDR3 spans 15 amino acids. J lost 6 bases, V lost 1 base, and 5 bases had no gene match. The CDR3: CASSLVGGRADTQYF. In nucleotides, the CDR3 is TGTGCCAGCAGCTTAGTTGGCGGGAGGGCCGATACGCAGTATTTT.

The genes are TRBV18 and TRBJ1-1, with a tentative D call TRBD1 (5 bases). Per germline, CDR1 KGHSH and CDR2 LQKENI. V lost 1 base and J lost 6, with 9 bases in between. The CDR3 extends over 13 amino acids. The CDR3 reads CASSPLTGAEAFF. The CDR3 DNA sequence: TGTGCCAGCTCACCACTTACAGGTGCTGAAGCTTTCTTT.

The CDR3 bases are TGTGCCAGCAGCATTACTAGCGGGAGGGCCGGGACCCGGCAGTATTTT. Translated: CASSITSGRAGTRQYF. This chain joins TRBV7-9 and TRBJ2-3, with 13 bases that match TRBD2. CDR1 is SEHNR, CDR2 FQNEAQ, per germline (reference sequence). V trimming: 5 bases; J trimming: 11 bases; junction bases outside the gene matches: 13. There are 16 residues in the CDR3. Full variable domain (outside the CDR3, taken from reference TRBV7-9 and TRBJ2-3): DTGVSQNPRHKITKRGQNVTFRCDPISEHNRLYWYRQTLGQGPEFLTYFQNEAQLEKSRLLSDRFSAERPKGSFSTLEIQRTEQGDSAMYLCASSITSGRAGTRQYFGPGTRLTVL.

This sequence joins TRBV11-3 and TRBJ2-2; D is undetermined. This CDR3 spans 13 amino acids. Germline V lookup: CDR1 SGHNT, CDR2 YENEEA. V lost 3 bases and J 3 bases, leaving 5 bases between the germline ends. CDR3 region: CASSFYDTGELFF. As DNA, the CDR3 is TGTGCCAGCAGCTTTTATGACACCGGGGAGCTGTTTTTT. The full variable domain, with the rest looked up from reference TRBV11-3 and TRBJ2-2, is EAGVVQSPRYKIIEKKQPVAFWCNPISGHNTLYWYLQNLGQGPELLIRYENEEAVDDSQLPKDRFSAERLKGVDSTLKIQPAELGDSAVYLCASSFYDTGELFFGEGSRLTVL.

V and J are TRBV19 and TRBJ2-7, with 11 bases fitting TRBD1. With V trimmed by 5 bases and J by 0 bases, 9 bases remained unmatched. The CDR3 runs to 17 residues. Germline CDR1 and CDR2: LNHDA and SQIVND (reference sequence). The DNA for the CDR3 is TGTGCCAGTAGTCTAAGCTACGGGACAGGGGGCTCCTACGAGCAGTACTTC. Translation: CASSLSYGTGGSYEQYF.

The chain couples TRBV15 to TRBJ2-7; D might be TRBD1 (7 bases). Trimming took off 0 bases at V and 2 bases at J, with 14 bases between the two ends. This CDR3 is 16 amino acids long. Germline CDR1 is LNHNV and CDR2 is YYDKDF (reference sequence). The chain's CDR3 is CATSRDLGGGTYEQYF. The CDR3 DNA is TGTGCCACCAGCAGAGATCTCGGAGGGGGCACCTACGAGCAGTACTTC. Using reference TRBV15 and TRBJ2-7 for the parts outside the CDR3, the full variable domain is DAMVIQNPRYQVTQFGKPVTLSCSQTLNHNVMYWYQQKSSQAPKLLFHYYDKDFNNEADTPDNFQSRRPNTSFCFLDIRSPGLGDTAMYLCATSRDLGGGTYEQYFGPGTRLTVT.

This clone was seen just once. This chain joins TRBV2 and TRBJ2-1, with 7 nucleotides matching TRBD2. V lost 1 base to trimming and J lost 8 bases; unmatched junction nucleotides: 8. The germline gives CDR1 SNHLY, CDR2 FYNNEI. CDR3 length equals 15 residues. The CDR3 is CASSEGWEGRDEQFF. CDR3 DNA: TGTGCCAGCAGTGAAGGGTGGGAGGGCCGGGATGAGCAGTTCTTC.